What follows are 27 T cell receptor beta chains derived from one specimen sequenced in a study of patients and donors after allogeneic stem cell transplantation. TCRdb recomputed calls from the RT-PCR reads with MiXCR, one row per CDR3 protein. Altogether about 76,000 distinct CDR3 sequences are present, more than 20% being singletons, with the ten largest covering around 27%. Specimen: blood, either unsorted or a sorted T cell fraction (not recorded which). These receptors all come from a human donor who was either an allogeneic HSCT recipient or a stem cell or donor lymphocyte infusion donor (not recorded which). It is not recorded whose cells these are; they may come from a transplant donor.

The V and J genes are TRBV7-2 and TRBJ2-1; 12 bases are a match to TRBD2. Trimming removed 1 base from V and 0 bases from J; junction bases left unmatched: 7. This CDR3 comprises 19 residues. Germline V gives CDR1 SGHTA, CDR2 FQGNSA. The chain's CDR3 is CASSLVLAGGLSSYNEQFF. CDR3 bases: TGTGCCAGCAGCTTAGTACTAGCGGGGGGCCTAAGCTCCTACAATGAGCAGTTCTTC.

This chain joins TRBV5-6 and TRBJ2-3; D is undetermined. V lost 1 base and J 0 bases, leaving 9 bases between the germline ends. Germline V lookup: CDR1 SGHDT, CDR2 YYEEEE. The CDR3 loop spans 15 amino acids. CDR3 residues: CASSLSGSSTDTQYF. The CDR3 nucleotides are TGTGCCAGCAGCTTGTCTGGATCTAGCACAGATACGCAGTATTTT.

Ten or more counts support this clonotype. The rearrangement joins TRBV12-3 or TRBV12-4 to TRBJ1-1; D is possibly TRBD1 (5 bases). Trimming removed 4 bases from V and 2 bases from J, with 8 bases in between. The CDR3 runs 13 residues. The CDR3 DNA reads TGTGCCAGCAGTTCCCAGGGAAACACTGAAGCTTTCTTT. Amino acids: CASSSQGNTEAFF.

The chain carries TRBV14 and TRBJ2-5; D is ambiguous. Trimming cost V 0 bases and J 5 bases, with 4 bases left between them. Germline CDR1 and CDR2: SGHDN and FVKESK. This CDR3 has 12 amino acids. CDR3 amino acids: CASSQDFETQYF. DNA of the CDR3: TGTGCCAGCAGCCAAGATTTCGAGACCCAGTACTTC.

This clonotype occurred many times. The J gene is TRBJ1-5, the V gene TRBV24-1; D unclear. V was shortened by 5 bases and J by 0 bases, with 7 bases between the two germline ends. Germline CDR1 reads KGHDR; CDR2 reads SFDVKD. This CDR3 region has 14 residues. This CDR3 is CATSARYSNQPQHF. DNA for the CDR3: TGTGCCACCAGTGCCCGCTATAGCAATCAGCCCCAGCATTTT.

CDR3 in DNA: TGTGCCAGCAGCTTTGGAGGCCAGGGTTCACCCCTCCACTTT. This gives the protein CASSFGGQGSPLHF. This sequence joins TRBV7-3 and TRBJ1-6, with a weak D call TRBD1 (5 bases). This CDR3 comprises 14 residues. Germline-derived CDR1 and CDR2 are SGHTA and FQGTGA. V lost 3 bases and J lost 9, with 12 bases in between.

The chain carries TRBV12-3 or TRBV12-4 and TRBJ2-3, with 9 bases that match TRBD2. The CDR3 contains 17 residues. The V gene end was trimmed by 7 bases and the J gene end by 2 bases; junction bases not matched to a gene: 13. The chain's CDR3 is CASTERASGAYTDTQYF. Written as DNA, the CDR3 is TGTGCCAGCACAGAGCGGGCTAGCGGGGCCTACACAGATACGCAGTATTTT.

Only a few counts were recorded for this clonotype. The V call is TRBV12-3 or TRBV12-4, the J call TRBJ2-7; D is possibly TRBD2 (5 bases). The V end lost 8 bases, the J end lost 0 bases, and 11 bases lay between the germline ends. The CDR3 consists of 13 residues. CDR3 sequence reads: CASRDSSSYEQYF. DNA of the CDR3: TGTGCCAGCCGGGATTCGAGCTCCTACGAGCAGTACTTC.

This clonotype has just a few counts. The V and J genes are TRBV10-3 and TRBJ2-3; 7 bases fit TRBD1. CDR1 ENHRY and CDR2 SYGVKD come from the germline V gene. The CDR3 has 13 amino acids. The ends lost 5 bases at V and 4 bases at J; junction bases unmatched: 3. The CDR3 region has the DNA TGTGCCATCAGTCCCGGACAGGCAGATACGCAGTATTTT. It encodes CAISPGQADTQYF.

This clonotype turned up a few times. The CDR3 region is CASSRSRETQETQYF. DNA of the CDR3: TGCGCCAGCAGCCGAAGTAGGGAGACTCAAGAGACCCAGTACTTC. The rearrangement joins TRBV4-1 to TRBJ2-5, with D perhaps TRBD2 (5 bases). Trimming took off 4 bases at V and 2 bases at J, with 14 bases between the two ends. The CDR3 totals 15 residues. Germline CDR1 MGHRA, CDR2 YSYEKL.

This chain links TRBV3-1 with TRBJ1-5; 9 bases fit TRBD1. Losses at the gene ends were 3 bases for V and 6 bases for J; bases not matched to a gene: 12. The V gene's germline CDR1 is LGHDT and CDR2 YNNKEL (reference sequence). This CDR3 contains 17 residues. In nucleotides, the CDR3 is TGTGCCAGCAGCCAGGCCCCCGGGACAGGGAGAGGTCAGCCCCAGCATTTT. Its translation: CASSQAPGTGRGQPQHF.

The V call is TRBV10-3, the J call TRBJ1-2; tentatively, D is TRBD1 (6 bases). Germline V CDR1 and CDR2: ENHRY, SYGVKD. The V and J ends lost 7 bases and 4 bases respectively, with 16 bases between them. The CDR3 runs to 14 residues. CDR3 in amino acids: CAINLGLDSYGYTF. CDR3 sequence (DNA): TGTGCCATCAATTTGGGTTTGGACAGCTATGGCTACACCTTC.

The chain uses TRBV18 and TRBJ1-2; no reliable D call. V shed 6 bases and J shed 6 bases, with 8 bases lying between them. CDR1 is KGHSH and CDR2 is LQKENI in the germline V gene. The CDR3 length is 11 residues. CDR3 protein: CASSNRNGYTF. The CDR3 region has the DNA TGTGCCAGCTCGAATCGGAATGGCTACACCTTC. The variable domain in full, completed from reference TRBV18 and TRBJ1-2, reads NAGVMQNPRHLVRRRGQEARLRCSPMKGHSHVYWYRQLPEEGLKFMVYLQKENIIDESGMPKERFSAEFPKEGPSILRIQQVVRGDSAAYFCASSNRNGYTFGSGTRLTVV.

CDR3 region: CASTTGGYGYTF. CDR3 DNA: TGTGCCAGCACCACAGGGGGGTATGGCTACACCTTC. The J gene is TRBJ1-2, the V gene TRBV12-3 or TRBV12-4, with 8 bases matching TRBD1. The CDR3 length is 12 residues. The J segment lost 5 bases and the V segment lost 7 bases, leaving 3 bases of the junction unmatched.

The rearrangement joins TRBV20-1 to TRBJ2-1; D call uncertain. Germline CDR1 is DFQATT and CDR2 is SNEGSKA (reference sequence). Trimming took 0 bases from V and 5 from J, leaving 11 bases between them. The CDR3 is 14 residues long. The CDR3: CSARDLFLDNEQFF. The DNA for the CDR3 is TGCAGTGCTAGAGATTTATTCCTAGACAATGAGCAGTTCTTC.

This chain connects TRBV5-1 to TRBJ2-5; D possibly corresponds to TRBD1 (6 bases). The CDR3 length is 15 residues. CDR1 SGHRS and CDR2 YFSETQ come from the germline V gene. Trimming left V 2 bases short and J 2 bases short, with 13 bases between. CDR3 loop: CASSLAGTSQETQYF. CDR3 coding DNA: TGCGCCAGCAGCTTAGCCGGGACAAGTCAAGAGACCCAGTACTTC.

The chain recombines TRBV7-9 with TRBJ1-1, with D unresolved. The CDR3 runs 14 residues. Per the germline V gene, CDR1 is SEHNR and CDR2 is FQNEAQ (reference sequence). V was pared by 1 base and J by 2 bases, with 8 bases between. In nucleotides, the CDR3 is TGTGCCAGCAGCTTAGTCGCCTCTAACACTGAAGCTTTCTTT. This encodes CASSLVASNTEAFF.

The sample holds a few counts of this clonotype. V usage is TRBV12-3 or TRBV12-4 and J usage is TRBJ2-1; 8 positions match TRBD1. V was clipped by 6 bases and J by 6 bases; unmatched bases: 4. There are 13 residues in the CDR3. CDR3 protein: CASSYTGGNEQFF. In nucleotides, the CDR3 is TGTGCCAGCAGCTATACAGGGGGCAATGAGCAGTTCTTC.

In this sample, this clonotype turned up a few times. This sequence joins TRBV6-6 and TRBJ1-5, with 8 bases fitting TRBD1. V was clipped by 6 bases and J by 6 bases; unmatched bases: 7. The CDR3 has 14 amino acids. Germline V lookup: CDR1 MNHNY, CDR2 SVGAGI (reference sequence). CDR3 bases: TGTGCCAGCAGGCCGGACAGGGCAAGTCAGCCCCAGCATTTT. Encoded protein: CASRPDRASQPQHF.

This clonotype turned up a few times. The genes are TRBV7-2 and TRBJ1-4, with TRBD1 matching 11 bases. V dropped 5 bases and J dropped 8; count of bases not matched to a gene: 7. The germline V gene has CDR1 SGHTA and CDR2 FQGNSA. The CDR3 is 15 residues long. The CDR3 nucleotides are TGTGCCAGCAGCCCGTGGTGGACAGGGGGCGAAAAACTGTTTTTT. Encoded protein: CASSPWWTGGEKLFF.

The rearrangement uses TRBV2 and TRBJ1-2, with 8 nucleotides matching TRBD1. The CDR3 is 14 residues long. Germline loops: CDR1 SNHLY, CDR2 FYNNEI. V trimming: 3 bases; J trimming: 4 bases; junction bases outside the gene matches: 4. The CDR3 region has the DNA TGTGCCAGCAGTGAGGGGGACAGGCCCTATGGCTACACCTTC. This sequence encodes CASSEGDRPYGYTF.

The chain links TRBV6-2 or TRBV6-3 to TRBJ2-5, with D perhaps matching TRBD1 (5 bases). Germline V CDR1 and CDR2: MNHEY, SVGEGT. The CDR3 totals 18 residues. The ends were cut back, 0 bases at V and 0 bases at J, with 17 bases in the middle. DNA of the CDR3: TGTGCCAGCAGTTACTCGACCGACAGATGGGTGTACCAAGAGACCCAGTACTTC. Amino acid sequence: CASSYSTDRWVYQETQYF.

This clonotype occurred many times. This chain connects TRBV5-1 to TRBJ1-1, with 7 bases that match TRBD1. The germline V gene encodes CDR1 SGHRS and CDR2 YFSETQ. After removal of 2 bases from V and 0 bases from J, the junction contained 7 bases not matched to a gene. The CDR3 has 16 residues. CDR3 DNA sequence: TGCGCCAGCAGCTTAACATGGGGACAGCTGAACACTGAAGCTTTCTTT. It codes for CASSLTWGQLNTEAFF.

This clonotype was recorded a few times. The rearrangement joins TRBV6-5 to TRBJ1-1, with a weak D call TRBD1 (6 bases). The CDR3 spans 14 residues. V was cut by 0 bases and J by 4 bases, with 9 bases left in between. Germline CDR1 and CDR2: MNHEY and SVGAGI. The chain's CDR3 is CASSYSWGATEAFF. CDR3 in DNA: TGTGCCAGCAGTTACTCGTGGGGGGCCACTGAAGCTTTCTTT.

About this clonotype itself: A read error is likely, as this CDR3 ends without the conserved phenylalanine or tryptophan. The chain uses TRBV15 and TRBJ1-1, with D unresolved. V lost 2 bases, J lost 3 bases, and 16 bases lay in between. This CDR3 is built from 16 residues. Germline V gene data show CDR1 as LNHNV and CDR2 as YYDKDF (reference sequence). The CDR3 bases are TGTGCCACCAGCAGACGGAGACCCTACCGGGACACTGAAGCTTTCTTG. This encodes CATSRRRPYRDTEAFL.

This clonotype was observed many times. The CDR3 loop is CASSFLRGGGLTEAFF. The CDR3 bases are TGTGCCAGCAGCTTCCTGCGGGGTGGCGGACTCACTGAAGCTTTCTTT. The chain has TRBV5-6 and TRBJ1-1; D is undetermined. The CDR3 has 16 amino acids. Germline V gives CDR1 SGHDT, CDR2 YYEEEE. Trimming took off 2 bases at V and 4 bases at J, with 18 bases between the two ends.

CDR3 bases: TGTGCCAGCAGCCCAGACAGATTTGGAGAGACCCAGTACTTC. Translating gives CASSPDRFGETQYF. This sequence joins TRBV7-3 and TRBJ2-5, with a possible D match to TRBD1 (5 bases). The CDR3 sequence is 14 residues long. Per the germline V gene, CDR1 is SGHTA and CDR2 is FQGTGA. V was pared by 5 bases and J by 4 bases, with 14 bases between. Full variable domain (missing parts from reference TRBV7-3 and TRBJ2-5): GAGVSQTPSNKVTEKGKYVELRCDPISGHTALYWYRQSLGQGPEFLIYFQGTGAADDSGLPNDRFFAVRPEGSVSTLKIQRTERGDSAVYLCASSPDRFGETQYFGPGTRLLVL.